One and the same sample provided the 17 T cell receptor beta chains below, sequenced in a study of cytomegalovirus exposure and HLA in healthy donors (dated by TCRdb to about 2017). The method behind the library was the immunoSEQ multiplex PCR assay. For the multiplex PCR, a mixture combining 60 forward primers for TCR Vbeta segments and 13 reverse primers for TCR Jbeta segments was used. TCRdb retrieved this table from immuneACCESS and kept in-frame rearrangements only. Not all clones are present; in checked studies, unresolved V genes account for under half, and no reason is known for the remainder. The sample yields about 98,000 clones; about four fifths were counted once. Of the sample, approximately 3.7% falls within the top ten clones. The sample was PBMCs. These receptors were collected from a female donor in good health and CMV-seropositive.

The CDR3 coding sequence is TGCAGCGTTGAATGGGACACAATCACAGATACGCAGTATTTT. It codes for CSVEWDTITDTQYF. J is TRBJ2-3 and V is TRBV29-1, with a tentative D call TRBD1 (6 bases). This CDR3 is 14 amino acids long. V was shortened by 2 bases and J by 2 bases, with 11 bases between the two germline ends. Germline CDR1 is SQVTM and CDR2 is ANQGSEA.

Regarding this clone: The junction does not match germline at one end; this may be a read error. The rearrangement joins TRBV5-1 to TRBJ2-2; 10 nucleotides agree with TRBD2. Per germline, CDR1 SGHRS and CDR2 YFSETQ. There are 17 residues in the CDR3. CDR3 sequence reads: CASRLLTSGVNTGELFF. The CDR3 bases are TGCGCCAGCCGCTTACTAACTAGCGGGGTTAACACCGGGGAGCTGTTTTTT.

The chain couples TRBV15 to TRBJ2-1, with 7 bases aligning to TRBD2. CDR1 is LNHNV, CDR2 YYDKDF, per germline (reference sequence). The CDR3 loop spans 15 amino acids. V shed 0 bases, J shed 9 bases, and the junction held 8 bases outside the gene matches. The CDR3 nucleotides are TGTGCCACCAGCAGAGATCTGGGCGGGGGACTTGAGCAGTTCTTC. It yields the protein CATSRDLGGGLEQFF.

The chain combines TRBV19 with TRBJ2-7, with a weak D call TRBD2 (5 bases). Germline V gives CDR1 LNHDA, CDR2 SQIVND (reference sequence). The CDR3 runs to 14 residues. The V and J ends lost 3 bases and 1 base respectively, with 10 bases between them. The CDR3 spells CASSIISASYEQYF. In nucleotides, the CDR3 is TGTGCCAGTAGTATCATTAGCGCTTCCTACGAGCAGTACTTC.

The CDR3 sequence: CASSLGRAGKNTEAFF. CDR3 coding DNA: TGTGCCAGCAGCTTAGGTCGGGCAGGGAAAAACACTGAAGCTTTCTTT. The V gene is TRBV7-9, the J gene TRBJ1-1; a possible D gene is TRBD1 (5 bases). The CDR3 extends over 16 amino acids. Trimming took 1 base from V and 2 from J, leaving 14 bases between them. The germline V gene has CDR1 SEHNR and CDR2 FQNEAQ (reference sequence).

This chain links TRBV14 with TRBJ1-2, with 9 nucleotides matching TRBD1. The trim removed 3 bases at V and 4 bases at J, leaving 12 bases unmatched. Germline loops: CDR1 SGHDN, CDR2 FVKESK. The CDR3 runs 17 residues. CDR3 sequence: CASSQNTHRGLLYGYTF. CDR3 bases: TGTGCCAGCAGCCAGAATACCCACAGGGGGCTACTCTATGGCTACACCTTC.

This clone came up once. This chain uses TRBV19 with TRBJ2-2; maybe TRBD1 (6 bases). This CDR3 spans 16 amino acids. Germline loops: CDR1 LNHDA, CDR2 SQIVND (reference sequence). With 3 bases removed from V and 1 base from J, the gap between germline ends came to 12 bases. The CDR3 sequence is CASSILEDRNTGELFF. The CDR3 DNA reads TGTGCCAGTAGTATTTTAGAGGACAGGAACACCGGGGAGCTGTTTTTT.

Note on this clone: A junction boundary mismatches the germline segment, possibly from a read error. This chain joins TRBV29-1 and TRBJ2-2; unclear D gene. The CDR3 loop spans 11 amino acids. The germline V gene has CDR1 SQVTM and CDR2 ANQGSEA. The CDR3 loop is CSVSDTRELFF. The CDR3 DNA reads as TGCAGCGTATCTGACACCAGGGAGCTGTTTTTT.

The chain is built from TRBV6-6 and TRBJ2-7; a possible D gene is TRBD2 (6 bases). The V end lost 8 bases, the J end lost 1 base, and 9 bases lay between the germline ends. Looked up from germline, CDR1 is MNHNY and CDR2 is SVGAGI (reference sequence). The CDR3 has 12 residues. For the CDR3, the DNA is TGTGCCAGCGGAGGGGCATCCTACGAGCAGTACTTC. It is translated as CASGGASYEQYF.

The CDR3 region is CASSLRGGGANTGELFF. Written as DNA, the CDR3 is TGTGCCAGCAGCTTAAGGGGCGGGGGAGCTAACACCGGGGAGCTGTTTTTT. The chain combines TRBV7-6 with TRBJ2-2; 7 nucleotides align to TRBD2. Looked up from germline, CDR1 is SGHVS and CDR2 is FNYEAQ. CDR3 size: 17 residues. Trimming took 2 bases from V and 2 from J; bases not matched to a gene: 8.

The CDR3 sequence is CASSIRTSFHEQFF. In DNA form, the CDR3 reads TGTGCCAGTAGTATCCGGACTAGTTTTCATGAGCAGTTCTTC. The chain employs TRBV19 and TRBJ2-1; 7 positions agree with TRBD2. The length of the CDR3 is 14 residues. The ends lost 3 bases at V and 8 bases at J; junction bases unmatched: 7. Germline values: CDR1 LNHDA, CDR2 SQIVND (reference sequence).

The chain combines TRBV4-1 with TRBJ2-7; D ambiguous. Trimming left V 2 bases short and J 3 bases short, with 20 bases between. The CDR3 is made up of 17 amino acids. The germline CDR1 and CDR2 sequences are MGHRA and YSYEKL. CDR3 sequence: CASSQFAPPTGGYEQYF. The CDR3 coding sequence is TGCGCCAGCAGCCAATTTGCCCCGCCGACTGGCGGCTACGAGCAGTACTTC.

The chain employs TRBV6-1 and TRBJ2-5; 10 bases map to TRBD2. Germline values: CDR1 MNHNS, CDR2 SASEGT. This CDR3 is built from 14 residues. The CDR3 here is CVGASGRGRETQYF. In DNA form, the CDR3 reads TGTGTCGGGGCTAGCGGGAGAGGGCGGGAGACCCAGTACTTC.

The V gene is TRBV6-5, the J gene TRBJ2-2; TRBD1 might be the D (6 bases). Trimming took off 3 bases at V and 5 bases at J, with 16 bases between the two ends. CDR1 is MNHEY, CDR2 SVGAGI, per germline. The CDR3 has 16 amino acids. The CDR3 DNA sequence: TGTGCCAGCAGTTATAAGCAGGGGCGGAGTACCGGGGAGCTGTTTTTT. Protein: CASSYKQGRSTGELFF.

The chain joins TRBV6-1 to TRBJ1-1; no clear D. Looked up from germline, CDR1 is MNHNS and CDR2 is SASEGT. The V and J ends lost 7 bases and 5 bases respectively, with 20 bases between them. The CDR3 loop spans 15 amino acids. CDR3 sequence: CASTLKSRGGTEAFF. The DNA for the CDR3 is TGTGCCAGCACCCTGAAGAGTCGCGGTGGGACTGAAGCTTTCTTT.

This CDR3 reads CASSLGLSEDTQYF. CDR3 bases: TGTGCCAGCAGCTTGGGACTATCGGAAGATACGCAGTATTTT. The rearrangement links TRBV11-2 to TRBJ2-3, with TRBD2 identical over 7 bases. Germline V gene data show CDR1 as SGHAT and CDR2 as FQNNGV. The CDR3 consists of 14 residues. The V segment lost 3 bases and the J segment 5 bases; nucleotides outside the gene matches: 5. Combining the CDR3 with reference TRBV11-2 and TRBJ2-3 gives the whole variable domain EAGVAQSPRYKIIEKRQSVAFWCNPISGHATLYWYQQILGQGPKLLIQFQNNGVVDDSQLPKDRFSAERLKGVDSTLKIQPAKLEDSAVYLCASSLGLSEDTQYFGPGTRLTVL.

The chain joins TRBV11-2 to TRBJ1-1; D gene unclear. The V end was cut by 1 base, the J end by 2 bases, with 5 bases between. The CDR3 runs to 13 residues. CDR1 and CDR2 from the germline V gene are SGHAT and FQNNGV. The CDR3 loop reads CASSLAENTEAFF. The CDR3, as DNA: TGTGCCAGCAGCTTAGCAGAAAACACTGAAGCTTTCTTT.